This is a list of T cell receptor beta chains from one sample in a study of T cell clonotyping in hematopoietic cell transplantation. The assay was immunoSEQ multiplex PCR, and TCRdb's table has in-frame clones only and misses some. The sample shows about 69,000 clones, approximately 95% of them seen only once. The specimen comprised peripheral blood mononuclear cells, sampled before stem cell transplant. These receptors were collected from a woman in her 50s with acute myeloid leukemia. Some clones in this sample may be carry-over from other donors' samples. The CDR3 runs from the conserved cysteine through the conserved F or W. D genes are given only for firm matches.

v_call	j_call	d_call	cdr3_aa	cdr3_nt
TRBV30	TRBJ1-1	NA	CAWSGIVKTEAFF	TGTGCCTGGAGTGGCATAGTTAAGACTGAAGCTTTCTTT
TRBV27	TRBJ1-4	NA	CASSFNNEKLFF	TGTGCCAGCAGTTTTAATAATGAAAAACTGTTTTTT
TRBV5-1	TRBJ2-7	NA	CASSLGIAEISYEQYF	TGCGCCAGCAGCCTCGGCATTGCCGAGATCTCCTACGAGCAGTACTTC
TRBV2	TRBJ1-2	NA	CASTGPGRGDGYTF	TGTGCCAGCACTGGCCCAGGTCGGGGGGATGGCTACACCTTC
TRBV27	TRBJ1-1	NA	CASSLSMMNTEAFF	TGTGCCAGCAGTTTATCGATGATGAACACTGAAGCTTTCTTT
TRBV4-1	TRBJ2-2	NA	CASSHGAVTGELFF	TGCGCCAGCAGCCATGGAGCGGTCACCGGGGAGCTGTTTTTT
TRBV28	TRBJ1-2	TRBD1	CATTTADREGYGYTF	TGTGCCACCACAACCGCGGACAGGGAGGGCTATGGCTACACCTTC
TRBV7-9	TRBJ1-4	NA	CASSLRGRDNEKLFF	TGTGCCAGCAGCTTACGGGGCAGAGATAATGAAAAACTGTTTTTT
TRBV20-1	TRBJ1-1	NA	CRGLSGTEAFF	TGCAGGGGCTTATCAGGCACTGAAGCTTTCTTT
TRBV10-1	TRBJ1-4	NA	CASSESRGGHEKLFF	TGCGCCAGCAGTGAGTCAAGGGGAGGGCATGAAAAACTGTTTTTT
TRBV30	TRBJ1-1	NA	CAWSPGANTEAFF	TGTGCCTGGAGTCCAGGAGCGAACACTGAAGCTTTCTTT
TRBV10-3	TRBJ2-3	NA	CAISAGSTDTQYF	TGTGCCATCAGCGCGGGCAGCACAGATACTCAGTATTTT
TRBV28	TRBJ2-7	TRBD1	CASSKLDRASYEQYF	TGTGCCAGCAGTAAATTGGACAGGGCCTCCTACGAGCAGTACTTC
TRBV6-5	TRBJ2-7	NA	CASSYSRAGSYEQYF	TGTGCCAGCAGTTACTCGAGGGCAGGCTCCTACGAGCAGTACTTC
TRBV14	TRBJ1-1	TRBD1	CASSARQGKNTEAFF	TGTGCCAGCAGCGCCCGACAGGGAAAGAACACTGAAGCTTTCTTT
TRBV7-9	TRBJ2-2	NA	CASRGQNTGELFF	TGTGCCAGCAGGGGACAGAACACCGGGGAGCTGTTTTTT
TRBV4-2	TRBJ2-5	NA	CASSQGDFIRETQYF	TGTGCCAGCAGCCAAGGGGATTTCATTCGAGAGACCCAGTACTTC
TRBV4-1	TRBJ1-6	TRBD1	CASSQPLGRTGFSPLHF	TGCGCCAGCAGCCAACCCTTAGGGCGGACAGGGTTTTCACCCCTCCACTTT
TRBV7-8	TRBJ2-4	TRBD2	CASSAGLAGGPVLQYF	TGTGCCAGCAGCGCGGGACTAGCGGGAGGGCCGGTTCTTCAGTACTTC
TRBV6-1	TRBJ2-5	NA	CASSEAYARVETQYF	TGTGCCAGCAGTGAAGCGTACGCCCGTGTAGAGACCCAGTACTTC
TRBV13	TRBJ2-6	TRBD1	CASREAGQGISGANVLTF	TGTGCCAGCAGGGAGGCGGGACAGGGGATCTCTGGGGCCAACGTCCTGACTTTC
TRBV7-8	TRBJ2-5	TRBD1	CASSSRQGLVGETQYF	TGTGCCAGCAGCTCTAGACAGGGGCTTGTGGGGGAGACCCAGTACTTC
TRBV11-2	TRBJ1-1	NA	CASSLETNTEAFF	TGTGCCAGCAGCTTGGAAACTAACACTGAAGCTTTCTTT
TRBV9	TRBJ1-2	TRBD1	CASSASDRGGDGYTF	TGTGCCAGCAGCGCATCGGACAGGGGTGGTGATGGCTACACCTTC
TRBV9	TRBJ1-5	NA	CASSVGPDGRQPQHF	TGTGCCAGCAGCGTAGGCCCCGATGGGAGGCAGCCCCAGCATTTT
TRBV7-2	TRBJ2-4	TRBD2	CASSHGLAGGNIQYF	TGTGCCAGCAGCCACGGACTAGCGGGGGGAAACATTCAGTACTTC
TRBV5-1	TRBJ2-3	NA	CASWNPEADTQYF	TGCGCCAGCTGGAACCCCGAGGCAGATACGCAGTATTTT